One and the same sample provided the 5 T cell receptor beta chains below, sequenced in a study of OX40 agonist ivuxolimab in advanced cancers. The protocol was immunoSEQ multiplex PCR, while the TCRdb copy is restricted to in-frame clones and leaves out a portion. Found here are around 67,000 clones, roughly nine tenths of them singletons; the top ten hold 2.2%. The sample consisted of CD4+ or CD8+ T cells sorted from blood, taken in a trial of the OX40 agonist ivuxolimab. These receptors originate from an adult with an advanced solid tumor such as melanoma, head and neck, liver or kidney cancer.

The chain is built from TRBV19 and TRBJ1-1; the match to TRBD1 covers 7 bases. Germline assignment: CDR1 LNHDA and CDR2 SQIVND (reference sequence). CDR3 length: 15 amino acids. The J segment lost 1 base and the V segment lost 4 bases, leaving 6 bases of the junction unmatched. CDR3 nucleotide sequence: TGTGCCAGTAGTAGACAGGGTCCCGGGAACACTGAAGCTTTCTTT. Translation: CASSRQGPGNTEAFF.

The CDR3 coding sequence is TGTGCCAGCAGCATTGAGGGCAGCGAGAATCAGCCCCAGCATTTT. Protein product: CASSIEGSENQPQHF. The chain uses TRBV5-4 and TRBJ1-5; D is unresolved. The CDR3 has 15 residues. V was clipped by 4 bases and J by 4 bases, with 15 bases between them. In germline, CDR1 is SGHNT, CDR2 YYREEE (reference sequence).

The CDR3 loop is CASSYIAEMYQFF. The CDR3 region has the DNA TGTGCCAGCAGTTACATCGCGGAAATGTACCAATTCTTC. The V and J genes are TRBV6-5 and TRBJ2-1; D ambiguous. V lost 2 bases and J lost 16, with 18 bases in between. There are 13 residues in the CDR3. Germline CDR1 is MNHEY and CDR2 is SVGAGI.

V is TRBV10-3 and J is TRBJ1-4; D remains unclear. The CDR3 has 13 residues. Germline V gives CDR1 ENHRY, CDR2 SYGVKD. V was pared by 1 base and J by 5 bases, with 5 bases between. The CDR3 bases are TGTGCCATCAGTGAGTTCACAAATGAAAAACTGTTTTTT. The encoded protein is CAISEFTNEKLFF.

The gene calls are TRBV18 and TRBJ2-7; 10 bases line up with TRBD1. V lost 4 bases and J lost 3; bases outside the gene matches: 6. The CDR3 sequence is 15 residues long. CDR1 KGHSH and CDR2 LQKENI come from the germline V gene. The DNA of the CDR3 is TGTGCCAGCTCACTGGGGACAGGGGAATTCTACGAGCAGTACTTC. This gives the protein CASSLGTGEFYEQYF.